These 19 T cell receptor beta chains were all obtained from the same sample, sequenced in a study of T cells in Graves' hyperthyroidism and ophthalmopathy. Researchers amplified the TCR beta CDR3 regions from RNA transcripts. TCR CDR3 regions were first amplified by RT-PCR with HTBI primers. TCRdb analysed the multiplex PCR reads with MiXCR anew, one entry per CDR3 protein. The data contain 300,000 to 450,000 distinct CDR3 sequences, over 10% of them singletons. What was sequenced was blood. These receptors originate from a woman aged 18-30 years with Graves' hyperthyroidism.

In this sample, this clonotype turned up many times. The chain's CDR3 is CASTESGKQYF. The CDR3 DNA is TGTGCCAGCACAGAGTCAGGGAAGCAGTACTTC. The chain recombines TRBV2 with TRBJ2-7; weak D call: TRBD1 (5 bases). Between the trimmed V and J ends, which lost 7 bases and 8 bases, there was a span of 12 bases. Germline CDR1 is SNHLY and CDR2 is FYNNEI. The CDR3 sequence is 11 residues long.

This clonotype showed up many times. V and J are TRBV12-3 or TRBV12-4 and TRBJ2-5, with 11 bases identical to TRBD2. With V trimmed by 7 bases and J by 5 bases, 9 bases remained unmatched. The CDR3 is 15 residues long. CDR3 sequence: CASTQTSGGRETQYF. CDR3 nucleotides: TGTGCCAGCACCCAAACTAGCGGGGGTAGGGAGACCCAGTACTTC.

In this sample, this clonotype turned up many times. J is TRBJ1-3 and V is TRBV7-2; D gene unclear. This CDR3 is built from 12 residues. CDR1 SGHTA and CDR2 FQGNSA come from the germline V gene. This chain's CDR3 is CGGGSSGNTIYF. CDR3 coding DNA: TGTGGCGGTGGGTCCTCTGGAAACACCATATATTTT.

This clonotype was picked up many times. V usage is TRBV20-1 and J usage is TRBJ1-5; TRBD1 matches 7 bases. Germline CDR1 DFQATT, CDR2 SNEGSKA (reference sequence). The CDR3 covers 16 residues. V was pared by 4 bases and J by 6 bases, with 15 bases of the junction left unmatched. This CDR3 is CSAMGQGVFLSQPQHF. CDR3 nucleotide sequence: TGCAGTGCTATGGGGCAGGGGGTTTTTTTGAGTCAGCCCCAGCATTTT.

This clonotype was seen at least ten times. The V gene is TRBV12-3 or TRBV12-4, the J gene TRBJ1-5; D remains unclear. Trimming removed 7 bases at V and 3 bases at J, with 7 bases between. The CDR3 is made up of 12 amino acids. The CDR3 reads CASTSTNQPQHF. The CDR3 nucleotides are TGTGCCAGCACCTCAACCAATCAGCCCCAGCATTTT.

This clonotype showed up many times. The V and J genes are TRBV5-5 and TRBJ2-7; a weak D match, TRBD2 (5 bases). V gave up 3 bases and J gave up 5 bases, with 15 bases separating them. The CDR3 sequence is 14 residues long. Looked up from germline, CDR1 is SGHKS and CDR2 is YYEKEE (reference sequence). Written as DNA, the CDR3 is TGTGCCAGCAGCTCCGCCCCTAGCCTCAACGAGCAGTACTTC. Its protein is CASSSAPSLNEQYF.

About this clonotype: A read error may be the cause here, since a much bigger clone is one base away. V usage is TRBV6-2 or TRBV6-3 and J usage is TRBJ2-5; the D gene is possibly TRBD2 (5 bases). CDR1 is MNHEY, CDR2 SVGEGT, per germline. The CDR3 is 15 residues long. As DNA, the CDR3 is TGTGCCGGCAGTTCCATGTTGGGCCGGGGAGAGACCCAGTACTTC. This gives the protein CAGSSMLGRGETQYF.

At least ten counts were recorded for this clonotype. The rearrangement joins TRBV6-2 or TRBV6-3 to TRBJ2-2; perhaps TRBD2 as D (6 bases). Germline CDR1 MNHEY, CDR2 SVGEGT. The CDR3 contains 18 residues. The V gene lost 0 bases and the J gene lost 8 bases, with 22 bases spanning the gap. Here the CDR3 reads CASSYSGTYLHRKGELFF. The CDR3 DNA reads as TGTGCCAGCAGTTACTCGGGGACTTATTTGCACAGAAAAGGGGAGCTGTTTTTT.

This clonotype was observed many times. The J gene is TRBJ1-2, the V gene TRBV12-3 or TRBV12-4; D might be TRBD1 (5 bases). V shed 3 bases and J shed 4 bases, with 9 bases lying between them. The CDR3 covers 13 residues. Written as DNA, the CDR3 is TGTGCCAGCAGTTTCGGGGCTGTCTATGGCTACACCTTC. The encoded protein is CASSFGAVYGYTF.

This clonotype was recorded at least ten times. This sequence joins TRBV6-1 and TRBJ2-3; no clear D. The CDR3 has 12 amino acids. Trimming removed 3 bases at V and 4 bases at J, with 5 bases between. Germline CDR1 and CDR2: MNHNS and SASEGT. The DNA of the CDR3 is TGTGCCAGCAGTGAGGTGGCAGATACGCAGTATTTT. It yields the protein CASSEVADTQYF.

This clonotype has a single count. This CDR3 is CSALAGGTGAYNEQFF. As DNA, the CDR3 is TGCAGTGCTTTAGCGGGAGGGACAGGGGCCTACAATGAGCAGTTCTTC. The rearrangement joins TRBV20-1 to TRBJ2-1, with TRBD2 as a possible D gene (11 bases). This CDR3 is built from 16 residues. The V gene's germline CDR1 is DFQATT and CDR2 SNEGSKA (reference sequence). V lost 5 bases to trimming and J lost 2 bases, with 19 bases between them.

In its sample, this clonotype was seen many times. V usage is TRBV12-3 or TRBV12-4 and J usage is TRBJ1-6; 7 bases fit TRBD1. This CDR3 has 16 amino acids. The junction had 6 bases not matched to a gene; V was cut back by 2 bases and J by 5 bases. The CDR3: CASSLTGTAHNSPLHF. The CDR3 DNA is TGTGCCAGCAGTTTAACCGGGACAGCTCATAATTCACCCCTCCACTTT.

In its sample, this clonotype was seen many times. The chain carries TRBV20-1 and TRBJ2-7; the D is unclear. Trimming left V 0 bases short and J 3 bases short, with 18 bases between. Germline CDR1 and CDR2: DFQATT and SNEGSKA (reference sequence). The CDR3 spans 16 residues. The CDR3 protein is CSARDITAVLVYEQYF. CDR3 coding DNA: TGCAGTGCTAGAGATATTACCGCGGTGCTTGTCTACGAGCAGTACTTC.

The genes are TRBV4-1 and TRBJ2-7, with 7 bases fitting TRBD2. CDR1 is MGHRA and CDR2 is YSYEKL in the germline V gene. The CDR3 consists of 17 residues. V dropped 1 base and J dropped 6; count of bases not matched to a gene: 15. The CDR3 DNA reads TGCGCCAGCAGCCAAGCCCCTTTAAGGGGCCGCGGGAGCGAGCAGTACTTC. Translation: CASSQAPLRGRGSEQYF.

This clonotype was seen just once. A much larger clone lies one base from this, so it may be a read error. V usage is TRBV11-2 and J usage is TRBJ2-2; the D call may be TRBD1 or TRBD2 (5 bases each). The CDR3 runs 13 residues. CDR1 is SGHAT, CDR2 FQNNGV, per germline. The CDR3 loop reads CASSSPVAGALFF. The DNA for the CDR3 is TGTGCCAGCAGCTCCCCGGTGGCCGGGGCGCTGTTTTTT.

The V and J genes are TRBV7-3 and TRBJ2-2; D unresolved. This CDR3 contains 13 residues. The ends were cut back, 1 base at V and 8 bases at J, with 8 bases in the middle. Germline values: CDR1 SGHTA, CDR2 FQGTGA. CDR3 residues: CASSLIGSGELFF. The CDR3 DNA is TGTGCCAGCAGCTTAATTGGATCAGGGGAGCTGTTTTTT.

There are a few counts of this clonotype. A much larger clone differs by one base, so this may be a read error. J is TRBJ2-1 and V is TRBV7-3; 7 bases fit TRBD2. The V and J ends lost 5 bases and 3 bases, in that order; junction bases with no gene match: 10. CDR1 and CDR2 from the germline V gene are SGHTA and FQGTGA. This CDR3 region has 16 residues. The CDR3 coding sequence is TGTGCCAGCAGCATAAGAGCGGGAATCGGCTACAATGAGCAGTTCTTC. Encoded protein: CASSIRAGIGYNEQFF.

Many counts were recorded for this clonotype. The CDR3 is CASSYDGFTGSYEQYF. In nucleotides, the CDR3 is TGTGCCAGCAGCTACGATGGATTCACAGGATCCTACGAGCAGTACTTC. The chain is built from TRBV7-8 and TRBJ2-7, with D possibly being TRBD1 (5 bases). CDR1 and CDR2 from the germline V gene are SGHVS and FQNEAQ. V lost 4 bases to trimming and J lost 1 base, with 17 bases between them. This CDR3 is built from 16 residues.

This clonotype was seen ten or more times. V and J are TRBV5-1 and TRBJ2-1; the D gene is possibly TRBD2 (6 bases). CDR1 and CDR2 from the germline V gene are SGHRS and YFSETQ. The CDR3 runs 15 residues. The V gene lost 4 bases and the J gene lost 1 base, with 12 bases spanning the gap. CDR3 loop: CASSGAGSSYNEQFF. Here the CDR3 DNA reads TGCGCCAGCAGCGGGGCCGGGAGTTCCTACAATGAGCAGTTCTTC.